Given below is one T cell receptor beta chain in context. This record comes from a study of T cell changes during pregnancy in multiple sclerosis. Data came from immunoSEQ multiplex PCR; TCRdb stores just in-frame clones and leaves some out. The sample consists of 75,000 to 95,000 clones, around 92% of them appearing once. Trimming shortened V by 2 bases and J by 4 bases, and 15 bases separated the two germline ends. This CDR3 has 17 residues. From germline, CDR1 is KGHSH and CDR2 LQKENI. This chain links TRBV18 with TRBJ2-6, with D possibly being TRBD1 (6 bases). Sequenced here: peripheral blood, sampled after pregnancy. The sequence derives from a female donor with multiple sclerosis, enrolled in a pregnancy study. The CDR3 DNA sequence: TGTGCCAGCTCACCAGGGCCAGGGGCGCTGGGGGCCAACGTCCTGACTTTC. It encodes CASSPGPGALGANVLTF. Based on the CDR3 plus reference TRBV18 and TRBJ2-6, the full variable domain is NAGVMQNPRHLVRRRGQEARLRCSPMKGHSHVYWYRQLPEEGLKFMVYLQKENIIDESGMPKERFSAEFPKEGPSILRIQQVVRGDSAAYFCASSPGPGALGANVLTFGAGSRLTVL.